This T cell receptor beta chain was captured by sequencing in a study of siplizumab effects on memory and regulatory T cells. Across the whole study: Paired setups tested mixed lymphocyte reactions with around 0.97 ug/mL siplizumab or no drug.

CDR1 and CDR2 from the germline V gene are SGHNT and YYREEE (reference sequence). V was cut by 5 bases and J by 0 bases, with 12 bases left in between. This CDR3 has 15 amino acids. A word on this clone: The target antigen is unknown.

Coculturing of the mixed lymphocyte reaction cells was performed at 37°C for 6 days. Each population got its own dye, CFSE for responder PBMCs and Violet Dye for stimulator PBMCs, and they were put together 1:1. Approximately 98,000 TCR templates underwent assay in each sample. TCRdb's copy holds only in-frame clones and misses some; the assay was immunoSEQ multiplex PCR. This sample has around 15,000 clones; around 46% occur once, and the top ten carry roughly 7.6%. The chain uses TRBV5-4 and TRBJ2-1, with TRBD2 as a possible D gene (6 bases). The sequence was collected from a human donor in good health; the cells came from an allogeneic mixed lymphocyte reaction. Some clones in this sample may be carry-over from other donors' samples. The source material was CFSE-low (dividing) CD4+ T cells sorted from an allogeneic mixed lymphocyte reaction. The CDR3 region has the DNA TGTGCCAGCAGTACCGGGAGAAGCTCCTACAATGAGCAGTTCTTC. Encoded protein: CASSTGRSSYNEQFF.